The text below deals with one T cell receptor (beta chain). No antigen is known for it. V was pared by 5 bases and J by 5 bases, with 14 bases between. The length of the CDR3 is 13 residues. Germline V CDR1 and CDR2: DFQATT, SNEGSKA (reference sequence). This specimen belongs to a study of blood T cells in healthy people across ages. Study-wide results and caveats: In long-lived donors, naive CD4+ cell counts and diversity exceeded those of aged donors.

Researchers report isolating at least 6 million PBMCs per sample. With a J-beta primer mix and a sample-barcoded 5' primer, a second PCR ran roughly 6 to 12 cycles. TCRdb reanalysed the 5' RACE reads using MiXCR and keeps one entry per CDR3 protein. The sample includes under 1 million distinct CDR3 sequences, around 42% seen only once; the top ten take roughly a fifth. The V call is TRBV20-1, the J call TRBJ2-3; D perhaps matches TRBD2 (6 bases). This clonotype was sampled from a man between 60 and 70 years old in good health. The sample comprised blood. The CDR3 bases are TGCAGTGCTTCTCTCTTGGGGGGAGATACGCAGTATTTT. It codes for CSASLLGGDTQYF.